Listed below are T cell receptor beta chains from one sample, sequenced in a study of blood T cell repertoires in COVID-19. The table came from immunoSEQ multiplex PCR; TCRdb's copy has only in-frame clones and leaves some out. The sample carries about 330,000 clones, around 90% recorded once. Sequenced sample: peripheral blood. These receptors came from a man aged 18 to 29 who had recovered from COVID-19. Both conserved end residues are part of each CDR3. The D gene is left open where the match is weak. Not every row has a clone size; where given, it reads once, few, many or a size class.

TGTGCCAGCAGTTACTCGGACGGAGGGAACACTGAAGCTTTCTTT | CASSYSDGGNTEAFF | NA | NA | TRBJ1-1 | TRBV6-5
TGTGCCAGCAGTTCGTATGGAGGGGTGAACACTGAAGCTTTCTTT | CASSSYGGVNTEAFF | NA | NA | TRBJ1-1 | TRBV27
TGTGCCAGCAGCTCAACTACCGGACAGGGGAGGGACAATGAGCAGTTCTTC | CASSSTTGQGRDNEQFF | NA | TRBD1 | TRBJ2-1 | TRBV7-9
TGCGCCAGCAGGGGACAGGGGGATTCACCCCTCCACTTT | CASRGQGDSPLHF | NA | TRBD1 | TRBJ1-6 | TRBV10-2
TGTGCCAGCAGCGTAGTCGGGACAGACTCGAACACTGAAGCTTTCTTT | CASSVVGTDSNTEAFF | NA | TRBD1 | TRBJ1-1 | TRBV9
TGCGCCAGCAGCCAAGATCTATTGGGGTTAGGGGGGGCCTACGAGCAGTACTTC | CASSQDLLGLGGAYEQYF | NA | NA | TRBJ2-7 | TRBV4-1
TGCAGCGCCGGGACAGGGTTAGGGTATGGCTACACCTTC | CSAGTGLGYGYTF | NA | TRBD1 | TRBJ1-2 | TRBV29-1
TGTGCCAGCAGTGATGGGGGACTAGCATCCGACGAGCAGTACTTC | CASSDGGLASDEQYF | NA | TRBD2 | TRBJ2-7 | TRBV6-1
TGCAGCGCTCTCAGGCGACCCACCTACGAGCAGTACTTC | CSALRRPTYEQYF | once | NA | TRBJ2-7 | TRBV29-1
TGTGCCAGCGACCGACAGGGAGGAAGGAATCAGCCCCAGCATTTT | CASDRQGGRNQPQHF | few | TRBD1 | TRBJ1-5 | TRBV2
TGTGCCAGCAGTTCGACCTTAGCGGGAGGTCCCCCAGATACGCAGTATTTT | CASSSTLAGGPPDTQYF | NA | TRBD2 | TRBJ2-3 | TRBV6-2/TRBV6-3
TGTGCCAGTACCCAGACAGGGGGCAAAGCTTTCTTT | CASTQTGGKAFF | NA | TRBD1 | TRBJ1-1 | TRBV19
TGTGCCAGCAGCTTGGCGGGGCTCTACGAGCAGTACTTC | CASSLAGLYEQYF | NA | NA | TRBJ2-7 | TRBV7-9
TGTGCCAGCTCACCACCGAGGGAGGAGCAGTACTTC | CASSPPREEQYF | few | NA | TRBJ2-7 | TRBV18
TGTGCCAGCAGCACCGACAGGGAGTTCTACAATGAGCAGTTCTTC | CASSTDREFYNEQFF | NA | TRBD1 | TRBJ2-1 | TRBV2
TGCGCCAGCAGCTTGGCACCTAGGCAGTCCCAGAACACTGAAGCTTTCTTT | CASSLAPRQSQNTEAFF | NA | NA | TRBJ1-1 | TRBV5-1
TGTGCCAGCAGTTTTCCCAGAACAGGGAGTAGTTCACCCCTCCACTTT | CASSFPRTGSSSPLHF | NA | NA | TRBJ1-6 | TRBV6-5